This T cell receptor beta chain was obtained from a study of a mutant IDH1 vaccine in newly diagnosed glioma. At the level of the study: Of the patients given treatment, approximately 60% were male and 37.5% were female, and a mean age of around 38 years was recorded. Previous care, which was radiotherapy, temozolomide, or both, most often involved both.

Documented time point: week 35, safety follow-up. Vaccinated patients received 300 ug of mutant IDH1 20-mer peptide per dose, with topical imiquimod. Remarks on this clone: Its target is not known.

CDR1 is LNHDA and CDR2 is SQIVND in the germline V gene (reference sequence). This CDR3 comprises 15 residues. V trimming: 3 bases; J trimming: 3 bases; junction bases outside the gene matches: 8. Repertoires were generated with immunoSEQ multiplex PCR, while TCRdb's copy carries only in-frame clones and drops some. The data hold about 46,000 clones, with over 80% observed a single time. The receptor comes from a man between 45 and 60 years old with glioma. The chain carries TRBV19 and TRBJ2-7, with 7 bases that match TRBD2. Material: PBMCs, obtained from a glioma patient whose treatment included an IDH1 peptide vaccine. This CDR3 reads CASSIHWRGIYEQYF. The CDR3 DNA reads as TGTGCCAGTAGTATTCATTGGCGGGGGATCTACGAGCAGTACTTC.